Detailed here is one TCR beta chain. The specificity of this receptor is unknown. No base qualities exist here, and no much larger clone lies one base off it. Taken from the germline V gene (reference sequence), the CDR1 and CDR2 loops are SEHNR and FQNEAQ. The junction carries 19 bases between V and J, which are trimmed by 0 bases and 5 bases respectively. The CDR3 goes from the cysteine to the phenylalanine over 17 residues. Only the CDR3 DNA stays, 51 bases, in frame from base 1. The library came from the immunoSEQ multiplex PCR assay. Entries here come from immuneACCESS through TCRdb and include only in-frame sequences with V and J called. Some clones fail to appear in such tables; in the studies checked, an unresolved V gene covers under half of the shortfall, and the cause of the remainder is unknown. Recorded for this sample are some 89,000 clones; 85% to 95% of them occurred a single time. Of the sample, 2.5% falls within the top ten clones.

The record originates from a study of T cell changes during pregnancy in multiple sclerosis (dated by TCRdb to about 2019). Describing the broader study: The study looked at changes in the T cell repertoire across pregnancy in women with multiple sclerosis.

The chain links TRBV7-9 with TRBJ2-5; matching of 6 bases hints at TRBD2 as the D gene. The sequence was obtained from a female donor with multiple sclerosis, enrolled in a pregnancy study. Sequencing was performed on peripheral blood, taken in the third trimester of pregnancy. The CDR3 is CASSLAQGLGAGETQYF. Read as DNA, the sequence is TGTGCCAGCAGCTTAGCGCAAGGCTTAGGCGCGGGGGAGACCCAGTACTTC.